The 15 T cell receptor beta chains below all came from one sample that was sequenced in a study of molecular identifiers for immune sequencing clone quantification. A single record per CDR3 protein comes from TCRdb applying MiXCR to the PCR reads. The table lists 90,000 or so distinct CDR3 sequences, around 25% of them singletons. The sequenced material came from naive CD8+ T cells from blood, with Jurkat cell RNA spiked in. Subset of the sample: FACS-sorted CD8+CD4-CCR7+CD45RA+ naive T cells. The receptor source for this set is a human donor in good health. Some libraries in this study had Jurkat cell RNA spiked in.

The genes are TRBV18 and TRBJ2-7; TRBD1 is a possible D gene (6 bases). Germline-derived CDR1 and CDR2 are KGHSH and LQKENI. This CDR3 region has 14 residues. The V and J ends lost 3 bases and 3 bases respectively, with 12 bases between them. CDR3 coding DNA: TGTGCCAGCTCACCCACCCCAGGGGACTACGAGCAGTACTTC. Encoded protein: CASSPTPGDYEQYF.

This clonotype was seen a handful of times. V is TRBV19 and J is TRBJ2-2; no clear D gene. Trimming shortened V by 3 bases and J by 6 bases, and 2 bases separated the two germline ends. The germline V gene has CDR1 LNHDA and CDR2 SQIVND (reference sequence). This CDR3 region has 11 residues. The CDR3 bases are TGTGCCAGTAGTATTGCCGGGGAGCTGTTTTTT. Its protein product is CASSIAGELFF.

Worth noting for this clonotype: A read error may explain this, as a much larger clone is one base away. The V call is TRBV5-1, the J call TRBJ1-3, with D perhaps TRBD1 (6 bases). The CDR3 contains 20 residues. Trimming shortened V by 7 bases and J by 0 bases, and 29 bases separated the two germline ends. CDR1 is SGHRS and CDR2 is YFSETQ in the germline V gene. The CDR3 region is CASGYRDSGGKMGSGNTIYF. The CDR3 DNA reads TGCGCCAGCGGCTACCGGGACTCTGGGGGCAAAATGGGCTCTGGAAACACCATATATTTT.

This clonotype was found a few times. This chain links TRBV5-1 with TRBJ2-1, with D unresolved. Germline V gene sequence: CDR1 SGHRS, CDR2 YFSETQ. Deletions cut 4 bases from V and 2 bases from J, with 4 bases between. The CDR3 consists of 12 residues. In DNA form, the CDR3 reads TGCGCCAGCAGCGTTACCTACAATGAGCAGTTCTTC. Translating it yields CASSVTYNEQFF.

In this sample, this clonotype turned up a few times. V and J are TRBV5-8 and TRBJ2-5, with D perhaps matching TRBD1 (6 bases). The ends were cut back, 7 bases at V and 5 bases at J, with 18 bases in the middle. Germline CDR1 reads SGHTS; CDR2 reads YDEGEE. This CDR3 is 14 amino acids long. The DNA of the CDR3 is TGTGCCAGCTGCGACCGGGACACTGGGGAGACCCAGTACTTC. It specifies CASCDRDTGETQYF.

This clonotype was counted at least ten times. J is TRBJ2-3 and V is TRBV27, with D possibly matching TRBD1 (6 bases). Germline CDR1 MNHEY, CDR2 SMNVEV (reference sequence). Trimming took 4 bases from V and 3 from J, leaving 14 bases between them. This CDR3 is 15 amino acids long. The CDR3 here is CASSSSRDKTDTQYF. The CDR3 DNA reads TGTGCCAGCAGTTCCAGTCGGGACAAAACAGATACGCAGTATTTT.

This clonotype occurred a few times. The chain combines TRBV12-3 or TRBV12-4 with TRBJ2-5, with 8 bases identical to TRBD2. CDR3 length equals 17 residues. The trim removed 2 bases at V and 5 bases at J, leaving 13 bases unmatched. The CDR3 DNA follows: TGTGCCAGCAGTTTATTCTACGGACTAGCTCCTAATGAGACCCAGTACTTC. Protein product: CASSLFYGLAPNETQYF.

In nucleotides, the CDR3 is TGTGCCAGCAGCGTTGGACAGGGTAACGAGCAGTTCTTC. It codes for CASSVGQGNEQFF. The chain combines TRBV11-2 with TRBJ2-1, with 8 bases lining up with TRBD1. CDR1 is SGHAT, CDR2 FQNNGV, per germline. Trimming took 5 bases from V and 10 from J; bases not matched to a gene: 7. This CDR3 spans 13 amino acids.

This sequence joins TRBV3-2 and TRBJ2-2. TRBV3-2 represents a pseudogene. The CDR3 runs 12 residues. The CDR3 nucleotides read TGTGCCAGCAGCCAAGTTGGCGGGGAGCTGTTTTTT. Amino acids: CASSQVGGELFF.

This clonotype was counted many times. The chain couples TRBV6-2 or TRBV6-3 to TRBJ2-3, with D perhaps TRBD1 or TRBD2 (5 bases each). Per the germline V gene, CDR1 is MNHEY and CDR2 is SVGEGT. V was cut by 2 bases and J by 3 bases, with 12 bases left in between. CDR3 length: 15 residues. CDR3 region: CASSYVGTITDTQYF. The CDR3 nucleotides are TGTGCCAGCAGTTACGTCGGGACCATAACAGATACGCAGTATTTT.

This chain connects TRBV15 to TRBJ1-3; 8 bases map to TRBD1. Germline CDR1 and CDR2: LNHNV and YYDKDF (reference sequence). Losses at the gene ends were 1 base for V and 0 bases for J; bases not matched to a gene: 14. The CDR3 has 20 residues. This CDR3 reads CATSRVSNWGQVISGNTIYF. CDR3 sequence (DNA): TGTGCCACCAGCAGAGTGTCAAATTGGGGACAGGTCATCTCTGGAAACACCATATATTTT.

In DNA form, the CDR3 reads TGTGCCAGCAGGTTGGGCGAGAACACTGAAGCTTTCTTT. Translation: CASRLGENTEAFF. The V call is TRBV28, the J call TRBJ1-1; unclear D gene. The ends were cut back, 6 bases at V and 1 base at J, with 9 bases in the middle. This CDR3 has 13 residues. Per germline, CDR1 MDHEN and CDR2 SYDVKM.

This clonotype showed up just a few times. The CDR3: CASSLFSVYEQYF. The CDR3 nucleotides are TGTGCCAGCAGTTTATTTTCGGTGTACGAGCAGTACTTC. V is TRBV27 and J is TRBJ2-7; D uncertain. V lost 1 base, J lost 4 bases, and 8 bases lay in between. The length of the CDR3 is 13 residues. CDR1 MNHEY and CDR2 SMNVEV come from the germline V gene (reference sequence).

This clonotype was counted at least ten times. This sequence joins TRBV7-9 and TRBJ1-1; D remains unclear. The CDR3 loop spans 11 amino acids. The germline V and J ends were trimmed by 5 bases and 5 bases, with 6 bases remaining between them. Germline V gene lookup returns CDR1 SEHNR and CDR2 FQNEAQ (reference sequence). In nucleotides, the CDR3 is TGTGCCAGCAGCCCGCAAACTGAAGCTTTCTTT. Protein: CASSPQTEAFF.

As concerns this clonotype: The CDR3 ends on some other residue instead of the conserved phenylalanine or tryptophan, so this is likely a read error. The J gene is TRBJ2-4, the V gene TRBV4-3; TRBD1 might be the D (6 bases). Germline V gene sequence: CDR1 LGHNA, CDR2 YSLEER. Trimming took 3 bases from V and 5 from J, leaving 14 bases between them. The CDR3 extends over 15 amino acids. CDR3 coding DNA: TGCGCCAGCAGCCACTCAGGCAGGGGAGAAAACATTCAGTACTAC. Amino acid sequence: CASSHSGRGENIQYY.